This T cell receptor (beta chain) was sequenced during a study of blood T cell repertoires in COVID-19. Trimming took 6 bases from V and 7 from J; bases not matched to a gene: 10. The length of the CDR3 is 14 residues. Germline lookup yields CDR1 MDHEN and CDR2 SYDVKM. TCRdb's copy holds only in-frame clones and misses some; the assay was immunoSEQ multiplex PCR. The data contain about 30,000 clones, 75% to 85% of them singletons. V and J are TRBV28 and TRBJ2-7; TRBD1 matches 9 bases. The sample taken for sequencing was peripheral blood. This receptor was obtained from a human donor in a cohort sampled during active COVID-19. The CDR3 nucleotides are TGTGCCAGCAGGGCCGGGACAGGGTTGAGGGAGCAGTACTTC. Translation: CASRAGTGLREQYF.